This entry lists 5 T cell receptor beta chains sequenced from one sample in a study of radiation and T cells in renal cell carcinoma. Indicated time point: blood 2 weeks post-SBRT. Sample treatment: 15 Gy SBRT to primary tumor, nephrectomy 4 weeks later. Clones were sequenced by immunoSEQ multiplex PCR, and TCRdb holds only the in-frame ones, with some missing. The sample has more than 150,000 clones, approximately 88% seen once. Sequences were derived from blood, sampled from a patient whose treatment included radiotherapy and nephrectomy. These receptors were taken from a woman aged 50 to 65 with renal cell carcinoma.

J is TRBJ1-4 and V is TRBV6-5, with D possibly matching TRBD1 (5 bases). This CDR3 comprises 14 residues. V was cut by 5 bases and J by 2 bases, with 9 bases left in between. Germline V CDR1 and CDR2: MNHEY, SVGAGI. The CDR3 DNA follows: TGTGCCAGCAGTGCGGGACGGACTAATGAAAAACTGTTTTTT. This codes for CASSAGRTNEKLFF.

The CDR3 loop is CASSFGLAGGPSTDTQYF. The CDR3 DNA is TGTGCCAGCAGCTTTGGACTAGCGGGGGGGCCGAGCACAGATACGCAGTATTTT. This chain links TRBV7-8 with TRBJ2-3; TRBD2 matches 15 bases. The CDR3 length is 18 residues. In germline, CDR1 is SGHVS, CDR2 FQNEAQ. V dropped 3 bases and J dropped 0; count of bases not matched to a gene: 4.

The chain links TRBV7-2 to TRBJ1-3; D is uncertain. The V end lost 1 base, the J end lost 0 bases, and 4 bases lay between the germline ends. Germline V CDR1 and CDR2: SGHTA, FQGNSA. The CDR3 extends over 14 amino acids. The CDR3 DNA is TGTGCCAGCAGCTTAGATATCTCTGGAAACACCATATATTTT. Encoded protein: CASSLDISGNTIYF.

This clone was observed a handful of times. The chain combines TRBV2 with TRBJ2-5; D is ambiguous. Germline CDR1 and CDR2: SNHLY and FYNNEI. The CDR3 has 11 amino acids. V lost 2 bases to trimming and J lost 5 bases, with 3 bases between them. The CDR3 region is CASSEFETQYF. The CDR3 region has the DNA TGTGCCAGCAGTGAATTTGAGACCCAGTACTTC. The whole variable domain, filled in from reference TRBV2 and TRBJ2-5, reads EPEVTQTPSHQVTQMGQEVILRCVPISNHLYFYWYRQILGQKVEFLVSFYNNEISEKSEIFDDQFSVERPDGSNFTLKIRSTKLEDSAMYFCASSEFETQYFGPGTRLLVL.

The rearrangement links TRBV5-1 to TRBJ2-1; 9 bases are shared with TRBD2. This CDR3 comprises 14 residues. The ends lost 0 bases at V and 8 bases at J; junction bases unmatched: 3. The germline CDR1 and CDR2 sequences are SGHRS and YFSETQ. In DNA, the CDR3 is TGCGCCAGCAGCTTGGCTAGCGGGGCCTATGAGCAGTTCTTC. Translating it yields CASSLASGAYEQFF.